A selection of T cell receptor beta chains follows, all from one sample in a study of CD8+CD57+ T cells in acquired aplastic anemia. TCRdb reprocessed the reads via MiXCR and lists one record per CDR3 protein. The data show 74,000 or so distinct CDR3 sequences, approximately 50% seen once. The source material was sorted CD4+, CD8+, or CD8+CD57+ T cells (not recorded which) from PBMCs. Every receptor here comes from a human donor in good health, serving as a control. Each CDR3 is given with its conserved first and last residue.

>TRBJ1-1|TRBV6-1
CASRGTGGGLTEAFF
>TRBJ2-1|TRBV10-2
CASSPQTSYNEQFF
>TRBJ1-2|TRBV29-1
CSVGTGDGYTF
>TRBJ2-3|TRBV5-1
CASSFKLAGVDTQYF
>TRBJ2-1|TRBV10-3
CAISARDEQFF
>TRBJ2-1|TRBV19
CASSLQGWNEQFF
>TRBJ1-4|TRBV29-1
CSVEDQAEKLFF
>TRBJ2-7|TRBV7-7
CASSLAPGSTYEQYF
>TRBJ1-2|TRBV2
CASSSDWGGRDYGYTF
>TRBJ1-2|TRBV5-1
CASSFSGEGQGANYGYTF
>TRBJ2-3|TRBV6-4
CASSDGLAGPSTDTQYF
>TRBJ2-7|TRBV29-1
CSVETGFTYEQYF
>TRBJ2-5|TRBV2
CASSELTSGQETQYF
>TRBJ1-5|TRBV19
CASSWRQGGNQPQHF
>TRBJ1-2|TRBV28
CASSPRQGTVDGYTF
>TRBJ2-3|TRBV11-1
CASTPGTGAADTQYF
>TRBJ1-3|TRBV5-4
CASSLALGNPSGNTIYF
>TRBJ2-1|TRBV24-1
CATSPSDYYNEQFF
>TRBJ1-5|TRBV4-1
CASSPSQGHQPQHF
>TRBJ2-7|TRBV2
CASSDGGVDEQYF
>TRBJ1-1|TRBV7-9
CASSGAESNTEAFF
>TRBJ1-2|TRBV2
CASSASPEYGYTF
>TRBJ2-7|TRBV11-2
CASSSTGFEQYF
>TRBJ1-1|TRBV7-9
CASSFGELNTEAFF
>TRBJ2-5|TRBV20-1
CSAPRGDEAQYF
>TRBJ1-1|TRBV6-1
CASSEGFAEAFF
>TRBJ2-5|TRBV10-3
CASSYSRTGRGQETQYF
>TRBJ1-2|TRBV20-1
CSATWDRNGYTF
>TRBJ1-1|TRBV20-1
CSAEKTANTEAFF
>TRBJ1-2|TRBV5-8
CASSPKTRRLGGYTF
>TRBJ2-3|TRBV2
CASSAGPQGTWYF
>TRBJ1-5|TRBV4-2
CASSRSNQPQHF
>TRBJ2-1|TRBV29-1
CSVESIGAREQFF
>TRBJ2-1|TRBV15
CATSRDSGGGARNEQFF
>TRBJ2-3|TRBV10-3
CAISAGTSGVIDTQYF
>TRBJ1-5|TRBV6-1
CASSESLLGRLNQPQHF
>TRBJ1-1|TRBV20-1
CSAARQYGLEAFF